These 26 T cell receptor beta chains came from one sample sequenced in a study of T cell repertoires in cytomegalovirus infection. MiXCR was run by TCRdb on the reads, yielding one entry per CDR3 protein. This table holds approximately 260,000 distinct CDR3 sequences, over 15% found once. The sample taken for sequencing was CD8+ T cells from PBMCs. The receptor source for this set is a human donor in good health (CMV status not recorded). Some clones in this sample may be carry-over from other donors' samples.

This clonotype was recorded only once. This sequence joins TRBV4-1 and TRBJ2-5, with TRBD2 matching 8 bases. Losses at the gene ends were 3 bases for V and 1 base for J; bases not matched to a gene: 7. Germline loops: CDR1 MGHRA, CDR2 YSYEKL. The CDR3 has 16 residues. This CDR3 is CASSQSSGAPQETQYF. The DNA of the CDR3 is TGCGCCAGCAGCCAGAGTAGCGGGGCCCCCCAAGAGACCCAGTACTTC.

V is TRBV20-1 and J is TRBJ2-7; possibly TRBD1 for D (6 bases). This CDR3 contains 17 residues. Germline CDR1 reads DFQATT; CDR2 reads SNEGSKA (reference sequence). In DNA, the CDR3 is TGCAGCGCCCAAGGGACACCGAGTTTTTACAGTCCCTACGAGCAGTACTTC. Its translation: CSAQGTPSFYSPYEQYF.

J is TRBJ2-1 and V is TRBV5-6; no reliable D call. Germline V gives CDR1 SGHDT, CDR2 YYEEEE. V lost 0 bases and J lost 3, with 7 bases in between. This CDR3 has 14 amino acids. The CDR3 coding sequence is TGTGCCAGCAGCTTGGCCAGAGACTACAATGAGCAGTTCTTC. It specifies CASSLARDYNEQFF.

The chain combines TRBV29-1 with TRBJ2-7; D may be TRBD2 (5 bases). This CDR3 contains 13 residues. Germline CDR1 SQVTM, CDR2 ANQGSEA. Between the trimmed V and J ends, which lost 3 bases and 3 bases, there was a span of 12 bases. CDR3 region: CSVEGVGLYEQYF. CDR3 DNA: TGCAGCGTTGAGGGAGTCGGACTCTACGAGCAGTACTTC.

This clonotype showed up just a few times. The rearrangement links TRBV28 to TRBJ1-1; 7 positions match TRBD1. In germline, CDR1 is MDHEN, CDR2 SYDVKM. The J segment lost 6 bases and the V segment lost 6 bases, leaving 4 bases of the junction unmatched. CDR3 length: 12 amino acids. This CDR3 reads CASSPGQAEAFF. CDR3 bases: TGTGCCAGCAGCCCCGGACAGGCTGAAGCTTTCTTT. Combining the CDR3 with reference TRBV28 and TRBJ1-1 gives the whole variable domain DVKVTQSSRYLVKRTGEKVFLECVQDMDHENMFWYRQDPGLGLRLIYFSYDVKMKEKGDIPEGYSVSREKKERFSLILESASTNQTSMYLCASSPGQAEAFFGQGTRLTVV.

The gene calls are TRBV2 and TRBJ2-6, with D unresolved. This CDR3 has 16 residues. Per the germline V gene, CDR1 is SNHLY and CDR2 is FYNNEI. Trimming took 8 bases from V and 0 from J, leaving 14 bases between them. CDR3 residues: CASVTWAHSGANVLTF. CDR3 DNA: TGTGCCAGCGTAACGTGGGCCCACTCTGGGGCCAACGTCCTGACTTTC.

The table lists this clonotype with a few counts. This sequence joins TRBV28 and TRBJ1-1; D gene ambiguous. V lost 5 bases to trimming and J lost 2 bases, with 12 bases between them. The length of the CDR3 is 14 residues. The germline gives CDR1 MDHEN, CDR2 SYDVKM. The CDR3 nucleotides read TGTGCCAGCAGTGCCTACAGAGATAACACTGAAGCTTTCTTT. Residues: CASSAYRDNTEAFF.

This clonotype was detected ten times or more. The chain recombines TRBV28 with TRBJ2-7, with 9 nucleotides matching TRBD1. The junction had 11 bases not matched to a gene; V was cut back by 9 bases and J by 2 bases. This CDR3 has 15 residues. In germline, CDR1 is MDHEN, CDR2 SYDVKM. CDR3 nucleotides: TGTGCCAGTGAACTTCGGACAGGGGTCACCTACGAGCAGTACTTC. Protein sequence: CASELRTGVTYEQYF. Combining the CDR3 with reference TRBV28 and TRBJ2-7 gives the whole variable domain DVKVTQSSRYLVKRTGEKVFLECVQDMDHENMFWYRQDPGLGLRLIYFSYDVKMKEKGDIPEGYSVSREKKERFSLILESASTNQTSMYLCASELRTGVTYEQYFGPGTRLTVT.

This clonotype has a handful of counts. This chain connects TRBV19 to TRBJ1-2, with D possibly TRBD1 on 6 matching bases. This CDR3 comprises 15 residues. Trimming removed 4 bases at V and 1 base at J, with 13 bases between. Germline CDR1 reads LNHDA; CDR2 reads SQIVND (reference sequence). The CDR3 loop reads CASSRGQQHNYGYTF. As DNA, the CDR3 is TGTGCCAGTAGTAGAGGACAGCAACATAACTATGGCTACACCTTC.

V usage is TRBV20-1 and J usage is TRBJ2-7; TRBD1 matches at 9 bases. Germline CDR1 is DFQATT and CDR2 is SNEGSKA (reference sequence). The CDR3 runs 16 residues. Unmatched junction bases numbered 9, after V lost 1 base and J lost 2 bases. This CDR3 reads CSARGTGETYPYEQYF. The CDR3 DNA reads as TGCAGTGCTAGAGGGACAGGGGAAACCTACCCCTACGAGCAGTACTTC.

This CDR3 is CASSVGLAKTDTQYF. The CDR3 region has the DNA TGTGCCAGCAGCGTGGGACTAGCGAAAACAGATACGCAGTATTTT. V usage is TRBV5-6 and J usage is TRBJ2-3; 10 bases are a match to TRBD2. CDR3 size: 15 residues. With V trimmed by 4 bases and J by 3 bases, 5 bases remained unmatched. Germline V gene sequence: CDR1 SGHDT, CDR2 YYEEEE.

For the CDR3, the DNA is TGTGCCACTCGGTGGGCGGGAAGCTCCTACGAGCAGTACTTC. Translation gives CATRWAGSSYEQYF. The chain is built from TRBV6-5 and TRBJ2-7; TRBD2 is a possible D gene (6 bases). CDR1 and CDR2 (germline): MNHEY, SVGAGI. This CDR3 is built from 14 residues. The V gene lost 10 bases and the J gene lost 0 bases, with 16 bases spanning the gap.

This clonotype was recorded a few times. V gene TRBV18 combines with J gene TRBJ1-2, with D possibly being TRBD1 (5 bases). The CDR3 has 15 residues. V dropped 0 bases and J dropped 7 bases, with 15 bases sitting between them. CDR1 KGHSH and CDR2 LQKENI come from the germline V gene. Here the CDR3 DNA reads TGTGCCAGCTCACCACCGGGGGAAGCTGCCCGTGGCTACACCTTC. This codes for CASSPPGEAARGYTF.

In its sample, this clonotype was seen many times. The chain has TRBV11-3 and TRBJ1-1, with 10 bases that match TRBD1. Looked up from germline, CDR1 is SGHNT and CDR2 is YENEEA. The CDR3 has 20 amino acids. V trimming: 1 base; J trimming: 1 base; junction bases outside the gene matches: 15. The CDR3 DNA reads as TGTGCCAGCAGCTTAGTTCGGGTCGGGACAGGGGAGCTTTCGAACACTGAAGCTTTCTTT. Amino acid sequence: CASSLVRVGTGELSNTEAFF.

This clonotype has only a few counts. The chain combines TRBV7-2 with TRBJ2-1; D gene ambiguous. The germline V and J ends were trimmed by 5 bases and 6 bases, with 8 bases remaining between them. The CDR3 length is 12 residues. Germline-derived CDR1 and CDR2 are SGHTA and FQGNSA. The CDR3 loop reads CASSVIGNEQFF. For the CDR3, the DNA is TGTGCCAGCAGCGTAATCGGCAATGAGCAGTTCTTC. The full variable domain, completed using reference TRBV7-2 and TRBJ2-1, is GAGVSQSPSNKVTEKGKDVELRCDPISGHTALYWYRQSLGQGLEFLIYFQGNSAPDKSGLPSDRFSAERTGGSVSTLTIQRTQQEDSAVYLCASSVIGNEQFFGPGTRLTVL.

This clonotype was seen repeatedly, ten times or more. The chain has TRBV7-8 and TRBJ1-2, with a tentative D call TRBD1 (6 bases). Trimming shortened V by 3 bases and J by 8 bases, and 13 bases separated the two germline ends. In germline, CDR1 is SGHVS, CDR2 FQNEAQ. The CDR3 extends over 13 amino acids. CDR3 in DNA: TGTGCCAGCAGCTTCGGCAGGGGTGCGGGCTACACCTTC. This gives the protein CASSFGRGAGYTF.

The chain is built from TRBV15 and TRBJ2-3; unclear D gene. Germline assignment: CDR1 LNHNV and CDR2 YYDKDF (reference sequence). This CDR3 comprises 16 residues. Trimming took off 1 base at V and 2 bases at J, with 13 bases between the two ends. For the CDR3, the DNA is TGTGCCACCAGCAGAGCGCCTTGGGATCCCACAGATACGCAGTATTTT. Protein product: CATSRAPWDPTDTQYF.

This chain links TRBV2 with TRBJ2-1; D is ambiguous. Deletions cut 5 bases from V and 7 bases from J, with 9 bases between. This CDR3 has 12 residues. The germline V gene encodes CDR1 SNHLY and CDR2 FYNNEI. CDR3: CASSLSLNEQFF. The CDR3 DNA is TGTGCCAGCAGTCTATCCCTTAATGAGCAGTTCTTC. Full variable domain (remainder filled in from reference TRBV2 and TRBJ2-1): EPEVTQTPSHQVTQMGQEVILRCVPISNHLYFYWYRQILGQKVEFLVSFYNNEISEKSEIFDDQFSVERPDGSNFTLKIRSTKLEDSAMYFCASSLSLNEQFFGPGTRLTVL.

This clonotype was recorded many times. The chain joins TRBV28 to TRBJ1-5; TRBD1 might be the D (6 bases). The V gene lost 3 bases and the J gene lost 1 base, with 16 bases spanning the gap. This CDR3 contains 17 residues. In germline, CDR1 is MDHEN, CDR2 SYDVKM. This CDR3 reads CASSFFKDSQSNQPQHF. CDR3 coding DNA: TGTGCCAGCAGTTTTTTCAAGGACAGCCAGAGCAATCAGCCCCAGCATTTT. Together with reference TRBV28 and TRBJ1-5, the CDR3 gives the full variable domain: DVKVTQSSRYLVKRTGEKVFLECVQDMDHENMFWYRQDPGLGLRLIYFSYDVKMKEKGDIPEGYSVSREKKERFSLILESASTNQTSMYLCASSFFKDSQSNQPQHFGDGTRLSIL.

This clonotype was recorded once. The chain employs TRBV7-2 and TRBJ2-5, with a tentative D call TRBD1 (6 bases). Trimming stripped 4 bases from V and 2 bases from J, with 20 bases between. CDR1 is SGHTA, CDR2 FQGNSA, per germline. The CDR3 runs 17 residues. CDR3 sequence reads: CASSSGSGTKRQETQYF. The DNA of the CDR3 is TGTGCCAGCAGCTCGGGCTCCGGGACAAAGCGTCAAGAGACCCAGTACTTC.

This clonotype was seen at least ten times. This chain joins TRBV7-2 and TRBJ2-5; no reliable D call. Trimming removed 5 bases from V and 0 bases from J, with 19 bases in between. The CDR3 is made up of 17 amino acids. CDR1 is SGHTA, CDR2 FQGNSA, per germline. The CDR3 DNA sequence: TGTGCCAGCAGCCGACTTAAAAGGACGGAGTACCAAGAGACCCAGTACTTC. Amino acids: CASSRLKRTEYQETQYF.

The chain joins TRBV7-8 to TRBJ2-2; no definite D call. The germline V gene encodes CDR1 SGHVS and CDR2 FQNEAQ. Between the trimmed V and J ends, which lost 1 base and 1 base, there was a span of 7 bases. This CDR3 region has 15 residues. CDR3 residues: CASSLVPGNTGELFF. DNA for the CDR3: TGTGCCAGCAGCTTAGTTCCGGGGAACACCGGGGAGCTGTTTTTT.

This clonotype came up many times. This chain joins TRBV4-1 and TRBJ2-7, with D tentatively TRBD1 or TRBD2 (6 bases each). Germline CDR1 is MGHRA and CDR2 is YSYEKL. The CDR3 is 14 residues long. Between the trimmed V and J ends, which lost 1 base and 3 bases, there was a span of 10 bases. In DNA form, the CDR3 reads TGCGCCAGCAGCCAAGCGGGGGCCGGCTACGAGCAGTACTTC. It encodes CASSQAGAGYEQYF.

This clonotype has a count of ten or more. This chain links TRBV28 with TRBJ2-3; D perhaps matches TRBD2 (5 bases). Per the germline V gene, CDR1 is MDHEN and CDR2 is SYDVKM. CDR3 size: 14 residues. V was clipped by 2 bases and J by 10 bases, with 16 bases between them. The CDR3 is CASSLLDEGLPQYF. DNA of the CDR3: TGTGCCAGCAGTTTACTCGACGAGGGCTTACCGCAGTATTTT.

This clonotype occurred a few times. This chain connects TRBV2 to TRBJ1-1, with TRBD1 as a possible D gene (5 bases). V was cut by 10 bases and J by 3 bases, with 12 bases left in between. The CDR3 loop spans 12 amino acids. CDR1 SNHLY and CDR2 FYNNEI come from the germline V gene. The CDR3 DNA is TGTGCCACCGACCAGGGTTACACTGAAGCTTTCTTT. The encoded protein is CATDQGYTEAFF.

This clonotype was counted a few times. This chain links TRBV6-5 with TRBJ2-2, with TRBD1 identical over 8 bases. Germline assignment: CDR1 MNHEY and CDR2 SVGAGI. Unmatched junction bases numbered 8, after V lost 2 bases and J lost 6 bases. The CDR3 is made up of 16 amino acids. The CDR3 sequence: CASSYLLGQGSGELFF. DNA for the CDR3: TGTGCCAGCAGTTACCTACTTGGACAGGGTTCCGGGGAGCTGTTTTTT.